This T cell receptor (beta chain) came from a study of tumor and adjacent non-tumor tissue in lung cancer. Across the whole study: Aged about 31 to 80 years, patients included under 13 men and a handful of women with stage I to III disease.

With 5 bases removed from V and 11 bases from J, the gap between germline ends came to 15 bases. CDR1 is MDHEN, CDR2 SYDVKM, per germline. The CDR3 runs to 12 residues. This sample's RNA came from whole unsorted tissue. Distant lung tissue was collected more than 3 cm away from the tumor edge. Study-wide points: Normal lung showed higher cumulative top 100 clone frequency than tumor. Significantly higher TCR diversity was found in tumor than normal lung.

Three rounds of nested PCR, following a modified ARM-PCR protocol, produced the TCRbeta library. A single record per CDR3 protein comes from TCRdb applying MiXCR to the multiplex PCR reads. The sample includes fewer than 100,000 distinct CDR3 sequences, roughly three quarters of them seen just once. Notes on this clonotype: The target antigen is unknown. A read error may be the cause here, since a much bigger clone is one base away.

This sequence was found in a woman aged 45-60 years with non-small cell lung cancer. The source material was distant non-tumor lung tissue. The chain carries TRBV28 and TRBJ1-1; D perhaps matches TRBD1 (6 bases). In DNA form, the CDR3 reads TGTGCCAGCAGTGGGTCAGGGGATGATGCTTTCTTT. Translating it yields CASSGSGDDAFF.